This TCR beta chain was sequenced in a study of regulatory T cells in long-lasting Graves disease. Germline V gives CDR1 KGHSY, CDR2 FQNENV. The CDR3 totals 15 residues. V gave up 4 bases and J gave up 5 bases; unmatched junction bases: 6. Time point denoted: persistent/refractory GD, antithyroid drugs over 5 years with positive TRAb. With RNA extracted from PBMCs as input, the TCR library was made. According to the study, TCR beta libraries were built with iRepertoire HTBI primers and CDR3-region Arm-PCR. TCRdb analysed the multiplex PCR reads with MiXCR anew, one entry per CDR3 protein. In the table there are about 470,000 distinct CDR3 sequences, about 20% of which are singletons.

The receptor was derived from a female donor with Graves disease. The chain couples TRBV16 to TRBJ2-7; 12 bases agree with TRBD1. Sequenced material: peripheral blood mononuclear cells (PBMCs), taken when the disease was refractory, from a patient treated with antithyroid drugs. This CDR3 is CASSPRGTGGHEQYF. The CDR3 DNA sequence: TGTGCCAGCAGCCCTCGCGGGACAGGGGGCCACGAGCAGTACTTC.